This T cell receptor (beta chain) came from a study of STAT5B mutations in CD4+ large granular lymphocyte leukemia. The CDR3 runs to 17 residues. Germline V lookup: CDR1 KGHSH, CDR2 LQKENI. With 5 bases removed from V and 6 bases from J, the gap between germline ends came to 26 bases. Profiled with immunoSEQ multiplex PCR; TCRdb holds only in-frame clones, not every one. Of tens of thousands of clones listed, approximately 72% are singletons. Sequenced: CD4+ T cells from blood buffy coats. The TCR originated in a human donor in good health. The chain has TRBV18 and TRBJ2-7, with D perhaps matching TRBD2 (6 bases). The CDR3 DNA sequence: TGTGCCAGCTCAAACCCGGCGCGGGACTCAGCTTTTGGCGAGCAGTACTTC. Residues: CASSNPARDSAFGEQYF.